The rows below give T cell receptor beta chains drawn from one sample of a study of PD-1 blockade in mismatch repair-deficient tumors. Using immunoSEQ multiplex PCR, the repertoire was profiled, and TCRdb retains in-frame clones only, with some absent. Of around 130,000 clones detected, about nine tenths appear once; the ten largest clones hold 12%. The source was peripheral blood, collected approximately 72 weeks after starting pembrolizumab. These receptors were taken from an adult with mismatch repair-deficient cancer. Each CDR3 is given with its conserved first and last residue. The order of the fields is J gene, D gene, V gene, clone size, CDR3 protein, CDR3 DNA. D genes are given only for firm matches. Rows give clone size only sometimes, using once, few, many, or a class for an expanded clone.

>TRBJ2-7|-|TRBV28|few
CASNQGGEQYF
TGTGCCAGCAATCAAGGGGGCGAGCAGTACTTC
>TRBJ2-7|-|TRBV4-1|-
CASSQAPHGGYEQYF
TGCGCCAGCAGCCAAGCACCCCACGGTGGCTACGAGCAGTACTTC
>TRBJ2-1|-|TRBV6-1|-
CASTEGPIYYNEQFF
TGTGCCAGCACCGAGGGACCTATATACTACAATGAGCAGTTCTTC
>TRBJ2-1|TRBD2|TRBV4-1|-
CASSQVHLAGVEQFF
TGCGCCAGCAGCCAAGTTCACCTAGCGGGAGTAGAGCAGTTCTTC
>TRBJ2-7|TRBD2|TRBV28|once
CASSTPFRSGRGEQYF
TGTGCCAGCAGTACCCCTTTTCGTAGCGGGAGGGGCGAGCAGTACTTC
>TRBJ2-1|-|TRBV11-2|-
CASSFDPLLGGGQNEQFF
TGTGCCAGCAGCTTCGACCCCCTACTAGGGGGAGGGCAGAATGAGCAGTTCTTC
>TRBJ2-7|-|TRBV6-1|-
CASSEGHVYEQYF
TGTGCCAGCAGTGAAGGGCACGTCTACGAGCAGTACTTC
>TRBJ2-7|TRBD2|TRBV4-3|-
CASSQGGSFNEQYF
TGCGCCAGCAGCCAAGGCGGGAGTTTTAACGAGCAGTACTTC
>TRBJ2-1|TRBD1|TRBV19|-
CASSNRDRGDNEQFF
TGTGCCAGTAGTAACCGGGACAGGGGCGACAATGAGCAGTTCTTC
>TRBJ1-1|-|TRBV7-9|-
CASSLADRPNTEAFF
TGTGCCAGCAGCTTAGCGGACAGACCGAACACTGAAGCTTTCTTT
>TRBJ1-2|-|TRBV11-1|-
CASSPADGSYYGYTF
TGTGCCAGCAGCCCTGCTGATGGGTCTTACTATGGCTACACCTTC
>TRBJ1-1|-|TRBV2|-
CASTRGNTEAFF
TGTGCCAGCACGCGTGGGAACACTGAAGCTTTCTTT
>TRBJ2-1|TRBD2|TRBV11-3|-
CASSSSGRWFDEQFF
TGTGCCAGCAGCTCTAGCGGGAGGTGGTTCGATGAGCAGTTCTTC
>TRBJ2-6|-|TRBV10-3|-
CAIRDGASGANVLTF
TGTGCCATCAGGGACGGGGCCTCTGGGGCCAACGTCCTGACTTTC
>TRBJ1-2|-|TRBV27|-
CASSSIPTYGYTF
TGTGCCAGCAGTTCAATTCCCACCTATGGCTACACCTTC
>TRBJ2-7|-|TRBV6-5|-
CASSYLDSPGYEQYF
TGTGCCAGCAGTTACCTTGACAGTCCCGGCTACGAGCAGTACTTC
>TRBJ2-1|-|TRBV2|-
CASIMGEWDNEQFF
TGTGCCAGTATTATGGGTGAGTGGGACAATGAGCAGTTCTTC
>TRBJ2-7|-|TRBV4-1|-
CASSQGLAYEQYF
TGCGCCAGCAGCCAAGGGCTAGCCTACGAGCAGTACTTC
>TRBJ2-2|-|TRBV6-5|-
CASSYSLRGPGGELFF
TGTGCCAGCAGTTACTCGCTCAGGGGTCCTGGCGGGGAGCTGTTTTTT
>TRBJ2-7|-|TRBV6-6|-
CASSYQGLTSYEQYF
TGTGCCAGCAGTTACCAGGGACTGACGTCCTACGAGCAGTACTTC
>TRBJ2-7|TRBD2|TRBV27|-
CASSLARLAGTHEQYF
TGTGCCAGCAGTTTGGCCCGACTAGCGGGTACCCACGAGCAGTACTTC
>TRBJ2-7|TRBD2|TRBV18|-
CASSPGTSGSYEQYF
TGTGCCAGCTCGCCCGGGACTAGCGGCTCCTACGAGCAGTACTTC